Presented here are 12 T cell receptor beta chains from one specimen sequenced in a study of shared clonotypes between healthy human individuals. Sequenced by immunoSEQ multiplex PCR; TCRdb stores in-frame clones only, minus some. The table shows 2.5 million or so clones, with approximately 92% occurring only once. Sample: naive CD4+ T cells sorted from blood. Subset reported: CD45RA+ positively selected. These receptors were obtained from a man younger than 30 in good health.

The rearrangement links TRBV5-4 to TRBJ2-7, with TRBD2 matching over 7 bases. Germline CDR1 is SGHNT and CDR2 is YYREEE (reference sequence). The CDR3 sequence is 16 residues long. Unmatched junction bases numbered 7, after V lost 1 base and J lost 0 bases. The chain's CDR3 is CASSLSPGGSSYEQYF. DNA for the CDR3: TGTGCCAGCAGCTTGTCCCCCGGGGGGAGCTCCTACGAGCAGTACTTC.

About this clone itself: The identical CDR3 is also encoded by other nucleotide sequences in the sample. J is TRBJ1-1 and V is TRBV6-5; D unclear. Germline assignment: CDR1 MNHEY and CDR2 SVGAGI. The CDR3 length is 13 residues. The V gene lost 2 bases and the J gene lost 1 base, with 5 bases spanning the gap. Written as DNA, the CDR3 is TGTGCCAGCAGTTACCTAGCGAACACTGAAGCTTTCTTT. Encoded protein: CASSYLANTEAFF.

This sequence joins TRBV6-4 and TRBJ1-4; 9 bases line up with TRBD1. CDR3 length equals 15 residues. The germline V gene encodes CDR1 MRHNA and CDR2 SNTAGT. Trimming removed 6 bases from V and 4 bases from J; junction bases left unmatched: 6. CDR3 coding DNA: TGTGCCAGCAGCCCGGGACAGGGTAATAATGAAAAACTGTTTTTT. It specifies CASSPGQGNNEKLFF.

The gene calls are TRBV11-2 and TRBJ2-7; 11 bases are shared with TRBD2. The V gene end was trimmed by 5 bases and the J gene end by 6 bases; junction bases not matched to a gene: 3. The CDR3 contains 13 residues. Germline CDR1 is SGHAT and CDR2 is FQNNGV. CDR3 region: CASSLLAGGEQYF. CDR3 DNA: TGTGCCAGCAGCCTGCTAGCGGGAGGCGAGCAGTACTTC.

On this clone itself: Mismatch with germline at one junction end may stem from a read error. The chain has TRBV2 and TRBJ2-1, with TRBD2 as a possible D gene (7 bases). The germline V gene encodes CDR1 SNHLY and CDR2 FYNNEI. The CDR3 runs to 15 residues. For the CDR3, the DNA is TGTGCCAGCGGTGAGGAGGGGGGGATCTACAATGAGCAGTTCTTC. It codes for CASGEEGGIYNEQFF.

This clone is a singleton in its sample. V is TRBV6-1 and J is TRBJ2-5, with D maybe TRBD2 (7 bases). CDR3 length: 14 residues. Germline loops: CDR1 MNHNS, CDR2 SASEGT. The germline V and J ends were trimmed by 3 bases and 4 bases, with 12 bases remaining between them. The CDR3 loop reads CASSEGGHGETQYF. The CDR3 nucleotides are TGTGCCAGCAGTGAGGGGGGGCACGGAGAGACCCAGTACTTC.

The chain uses TRBV7-2 and TRBJ2-2; 8 positions agree with TRBD1. Trimming removed 6 bases from V and 4 bases from J; junction bases left unmatched: 4. The CDR3 covers 14 residues. Germline CDR1 SGHTA, CDR2 FQGNSA. Here the CDR3 reads CASSRDRSTGELFF. The CDR3 DNA is TGTGCCAGCAGTCGGGACAGGTCCACCGGGGAGCTGTTTTTT.

This chain uses TRBV5-6 with TRBJ2-2; tentative D call: TRBD1 (6 bases). Deletions cut 4 bases from V and 7 bases from J, with 11 bases between. Per the germline V gene, CDR1 is SGHDT and CDR2 is YYEEEE. The CDR3 loop spans 13 amino acids. This chain's CDR3 is CASSGGHYGELFF. For the CDR3, the DNA is TGTGCCAGCAGCGGGGGACACTACGGGGAGCTGTTTTTT.

The V gene is TRBV7-2, the J gene TRBJ1-1; TRBD1 aligns across 10 bases. The length of the CDR3 is 13 residues. Trimming removed 8 bases from V and 5 bases from J; junction bases left unmatched: 5. The germline gives CDR1 SGHTA, CDR2 FQGNSA. CDR3 DNA sequence: TGTGCCAGCGGCGGACAGGGGGAAACTGAAGCTTTCTTT. Protein product: CASGGQGETEAFF.

The chain is built from TRBV4-1 and TRBJ1-5; 8 bases agree with TRBD1. The CDR3 is 16 residues long. Germline loops: CDR1 MGHRA, CDR2 YSYEKL. J lost 6 bases, V lost 0 bases, and 7 bases had no gene match. The CDR3 is CASSQESSDRVQPQHF. The CDR3 bases are TGCGCCAGCAGCCAAGAATCGTCGGACAGGGTTCAGCCCCAGCATTTT.

The V call is TRBV11-2, the J call TRBJ2-5, with 9 bases matching TRBD2. The CDR3 contains 17 residues. Germline V lookup: CDR1 SGHAT, CDR2 FQNNGV. Losses at the gene ends were 1 base for V and 0 bases for J; bases not matched to a gene: 6. The CDR3 DNA is TGTGCCAGCAGCTTAGCCCGGGGACTAGCCTACCAAGAGACCCAGTACTTC. Translated, it gives CASSLARGLAYQETQYF.

This sequence joins TRBV9 and TRBJ1-3; maybe TRBD1 (5 bases). There are 16 residues in the CDR3. Germline assignment: CDR1 SGDLS and CDR2 YYNGEE. V was trimmed by 4 bases and J by 0 bases, leaving 14 bases between them. The CDR3 DNA reads as TGTGCCAGCAGCTGGAGTGGGGGGGACTCTGGAAACACCATATATTTT. It encodes CASSWSGGDSGNTIYF.